This T cell receptor beta chain was sequenced for a study of breast tumors, draining lymph nodes, adjacent tissues. TCRdb used MiXCR to reprocess the multiplex PCR reads, holding one entry per CDR3 protein. The sample contains some 170,000 distinct CDR3 sequences, more than 25% of which appear only once. The lymph nodes were axillary draining lymph nodes from breast cancer patients. Broader study findings: Tumor and nontumor repertoires were significantly more similar in luminal-like than in basal-like breast cancer. Tumor TCR diversity was below lymph nodes but above nontumor tissue.

V shed 3 bases, J shed 7 bases, and the junction held 10 bases outside the gene matches. Germline CDR1 is DFQATT and CDR2 is SNEGSKA (reference sequence). This CDR3 is 14 amino acids long. In regard to this clonotype: Its matching antigen is unknown. Given a much more abundant clone one base away, this may be a read error.

This receptor was identified in a female donor with breast cancer. Some clones in this sample may be carry-over from other donors' samples. The V gene is TRBV20-1, the J gene TRBJ2-5, with TRBD2 matching over 8 bases. The sequencing sample was made of axillary lymph node tissue. CDR3 nucleotides: TGCAGTGCTAGCGGGGGGGGGCCGGGAGCGACCCAGTACTTC. Amino acid sequence: CSASGGGPGATQYF.